These 32 T cell receptor beta chains came from one sample sequenced in a study of early T cells in non-severe SARS-CoV-2 infection. From the 5' RACE reads, TCRdb called clonotypes with MiXCR, one entry per CDR3 protein. The table records tens of thousands of distinct CDR3 sequences, over 9.5% of them present only once. Sequencing used whole blood. These TCRs come from an adult who was a healthcare worker with PCR-confirmed SARS-CoV-2 infection or an uninfected control (not recorded which).

As to this clonotype: One junction end does not reproduce the germline sequence, and a read error may be involved. The chain joins TRBV20-1 to TRBJ2-6; unclear D gene. Germline V gene sequence: CDR1 DFQATT, CDR2 SNEGSKA (reference sequence). The CDR3 consists of 12 residues. The CDR3 here is CCAPDRANVLTF. The CDR3 region has the DNA TGCTGTGCCCCCGACCGGGCCAACGTCCTGACTTTC.

On this clonotype itself: This may be a read error: a much more frequent sequence differs by one nucleotide. V is TRBV12-3 or TRBV12-4 and J is TRBJ1-1, with D tentatively TRBD1 (6 bases). The V gene lost 4 bases and the J gene lost 3 bases, with 9 bases spanning the gap. CDR3 length: 13 amino acids. The CDR3: CASSSRQDTEAFF. The CDR3 DNA follows: TGTGCCAGCAGTTCCAGACAGGACACTGAAGCTTTCTTT.

This chain links TRBV29-1 with TRBJ2-2, with D possibly being TRBD1 (6 bases). Germline assignment: CDR1 SQVTM and CDR2 ANQGSEA. V lost 6 bases and J 2 bases, leaving 10 bases between the germline ends. CDR3 length: 13 residues. The DNA for the CDR3 is TGCAGCGTCGGACAGACTAACACCGGGGAGCTGTTTTTT. Amino acid sequence: CSVGQTNTGELFF.

This clonotype was counted between two and nine times. V and J are TRBV6-5 and TRBJ1-1; D is possibly TRBD1 (5 bases). CDR3 size: 16 residues. From germline, CDR1 is MNHEY and CDR2 SVGAGI. Trimming cost V 0 bases and J 5 bases, with 16 bases left between them. The CDR3 region is CASSYSSVGVQTEAFF. The CDR3 DNA sequence: TGTGCCAGCAGTTACTCGTCTGTGGGGGTTCAGACTGAAGCTTTCTTT.

The chain carries TRBV3-1 and TRBJ2-7, with 9 bases that match TRBD1. V trimming: 4 bases; J trimming: 3 bases; junction bases outside the gene matches: 7. This CDR3 is built from 15 residues. The germline CDR1 and CDR2 sequences are LGHDT and YNNKEL (reference sequence). The CDR3: CASSRPGQGYYEQYF. The CDR3 nucleotides are TGTGCCAGCAGCCGACCGGGACAGGGCTACTACGAGCAGTACTTC.

V is TRBV15 and J is TRBJ2-3; D is possibly TRBD2 (6 bases). In germline, CDR1 is LNHNV, CDR2 YYDKDF (reference sequence). The V gene lost 2 bases and the J gene lost 3 bases, with 15 bases spanning the gap. This CDR3 comprises 16 residues. The CDR3 sequence is CATSRNLGRGTDTQYF. The CDR3 DNA is TGTGCCACCAGCAGAAACCTAGGTCGGGGGACAGATACGCAGTATTTT.

The chain carries TRBV20-1 and TRBJ2-1, with 8 bases identical to TRBD1. The V gene end was trimmed by 3 bases and the J gene end by 1 base; junction bases not matched to a gene: 8. Germline V CDR1 and CDR2: DFQATT, SNEGSKA (reference sequence). The CDR3 is 16 amino acids. The CDR3 is CSARGGQGGSYNEQFF. CDR3 bases: TGCAGTGCTAGGGGCGGACAGGGCGGATCCTACAATGAGCAGTTCTTC.

This clonotype was detected a few times. This chain uses TRBV29-1 with TRBJ2-7; a weak D match, TRBD1 (6 bases). Germline assignment: CDR1 SQVTM and CDR2 ANQGSEA. V was clipped by 6 bases and J by 1 base, with 10 bases between them. The CDR3 totals 12 residues. CDR3 coding DNA: TGCAGCGTACGGGACATTTCCTACGAGCAGTACTTC. It translates to CSVRDISYEQYF.

The table lists this clonotype with a few counts. V usage is TRBV10-3 and J usage is TRBJ2-3; the D is unclear. V was pared by 7 bases and J by 1 base, with 12 bases between. Germline values: CDR1 ENHRY, CDR2 SYGVKD. There are 14 residues in the CDR3. The CDR3 loop reads CAITQWGRTDTQYF. The CDR3 bases are TGTGCCATCACCCAGTGGGGTCGCACAGATACGCAGTATTTT.

This clonotype appeared a few times. V is TRBV2 and J is TRBJ2-3; 7 bases map to TRBD2. The CDR3 runs 13 residues. Losses at the gene ends were 4 bases for V and 4 bases for J; bases not matched to a gene: 2. The V gene's germline CDR1 is SNHLY and CDR2 FYNNEI. CDR3 bases: TGTGCCAGCAGTGGGACTAGGGCAGATACGCAGTATTTT. Protein product: CASSGTRADTQYF.

This chain connects TRBV11-2 to TRBJ2-3; the D gene could be TRBD1 or TRBD2 (5 bases each). V was shortened by 5 bases and J by 10 bases, with 10 bases between the two germline ends. The CDR3 has 11 residues. CDR1 is SGHAT, CDR2 FQNNGV, per germline. DNA of the CDR3: TGTGCCAGCAGCACGGGACCCTCGCAGTATTTT. Residues: CASSTGPSQYF.

This clonotype has ten or more counts. This chain connects TRBV18 to TRBJ2-3; 11 bases fit TRBD2. Germline assignment: CDR1 KGHSH and CDR2 LQKENI. This CDR3 comprises 16 residues. The J segment lost 2 bases and the V segment lost 5 bases, leaving 6 bases of the junction unmatched. The CDR3 region is CASSSLAGAVTDTQYF. In DNA form, the CDR3 reads TGTGCCAGCTCATCACTAGCGGGGGCCGTCACAGATACGCAGTATTTT.

In its sample, this clonotype was seen a few times. This chain joins TRBV3-1 and TRBJ2-3; D is undetermined. Germline V gene data show CDR1 as LGHDT and CDR2 as YNNKEL (reference sequence). Trimming took off 6 bases at V and 8 bases at J, with 18 bases between the two ends. CDR3 size: 14 residues. DNA of the CDR3: TGTGCCAGCAGGGAAGGGTCAGTTTCATCTACGCAGTATTTT. Its translation: CASREGSVSSTQYF.

This clonotype was seen more than once but under ten times. The gene calls are TRBV10-3 and TRBJ2-1; D is possibly TRBD1 or TRBD2 (5 bases each). Germline V gene sequence: CDR1 ENHRY, CDR2 SYGVKD. CDR3 length: 16 amino acids. The V end lost 4 bases, the J end lost 6 bases, and 19 bases lay between the germline ends. This CDR3 reads CAISGGRRVSSNEQFF. In nucleotides, the CDR3 is TGTGCCATCAGTGGGGGACGCAGGGTTTCGAGCAATGAGCAGTTCTTC.

This clonotype was seen more than once but under ten times. The gene calls are TRBV12-5 and TRBJ2-1; D is possibly TRBD1 (6 bases). Deletions cut 0 bases from V and 5 bases from J, with 14 bases between. This CDR3 is built from 16 residues. Germline V gene sequence: CDR1 LGHNT, CDR2 FRNRAP. CDR3 amino acids: CASGLVLHRVDNEQFF. The CDR3 DNA follows: TGTGCTAGTGGTTTGGTACTCCACAGGGTGGACAATGAGCAGTTCTTC.

This clonotype was found a few times. The chain recombines TRBV10-3 with TRBJ2-2, with D possibly being TRBD2 (6 bases). V was trimmed by 3 bases and J by 3 bases, leaving 8 bases between them. This CDR3 spans 14 amino acids. The V gene's germline CDR1 is ENHRY and CDR2 SYGVKD. In DNA, the CDR3 is TGTGCCATCAGTGATCGGGACTACACCGGGGAGCTGTTTTTT. Amino acids: CAISDRDYTGELFF.

In its sample, this clonotype was seen many times. The V and J genes are TRBV7-2 and TRBJ2-5; D may match TRBD1 or TRBD2 (5 bases each). V gave up 3 bases and J gave up 4 bases, with 6 bases separating them. CDR1 SGHTA and CDR2 FQGNSA come from the germline V gene. The CDR3 totals 12 residues. The chain's CDR3 is CASSFGGETQYF. DNA of the CDR3: TGTGCCAGCAGCTTTGGGGGAGAGACCCAGTACTTC.

This sequence joins TRBV6-5 and TRBJ2-7; either TRBD1 or TRBD2 may fit D (5 bases each). In germline, CDR1 is MNHEY, CDR2 SVGAGI. With 6 bases removed from V and 4 bases from J, the gap between germline ends came to 22 bases. This CDR3 comprises 16 residues. This chain's CDR3 is CASRRHHRDGIYEQYF. DNA of the CDR3: TGTGCCAGCAGGCGCCATCACCGGGACGGAATATACGAGCAGTACTTC.

A few counts support this clonotype. The chain couples TRBV10-3 to TRBJ2-5; D is perhaps TRBD1 or TRBD2 (5 bases each). Germline CDR1 is ENHRY and CDR2 is SYGVKD. The CDR3 has 15 residues. Trimming left V 4 bases short and J 4 bases short, with 16 bases between. In nucleotides, the CDR3 is TGTGCCATCAGTGGGGGACGGGGTTACCCAGAGACCCAGTACTTC. This codes for CAISGGRGYPETQYF.

The chain joins TRBV6-5 to TRBJ2-6; D unclear. Trimming removed 6 bases at V and 0 bases at J, with 9 bases between. The CDR3 is 15 residues long. Germline V gene data show CDR1 as MNHEY and CDR2 as SVGAGI. The CDR3 spells CASRPHHSGANVLTF. The CDR3 region has the DNA TGTGCCAGCAGACCTCACCACTCTGGGGCCAACGTCCTGACTTTC.

This clonotype occurred many times. The V and J genes are TRBV7-9 and TRBJ1-1; 9 nucleotides line up with TRBD1. The germline CDR1 and CDR2 sequences are SEHNR and FQNEAQ (reference sequence). V lost 3 bases, J lost 3 bases, and 2 bases stayed unmatched. The CDR3 is 14 residues long. The CDR3 spells CASSLGQGDTEAFF. As DNA, the CDR3 is TGTGCCAGCAGCTTGGGACAGGGAGACACTGAAGCTTTCTTT.

This clonotype came up once. The chain carries TRBV29-1 and TRBJ2-3; 9 bases map to TRBD2. CDR1 is SQVTM and CDR2 is ANQGSEA in the germline V gene. CDR3 size: 16 residues. V gave up 6 bases and J gave up 0 bases; unmatched junction bases: 10. The CDR3 sequence: CSVPIGLARSTDTQYF. Written as DNA, the CDR3 is TGCAGCGTACCAATCGGACTAGCGAGGAGCACAGATACGCAGTATTTT.

The CDR3 DNA reads as TGTGCCAGCAGTGAGACAGCTACGAACACTGAAGCTTTCTTT. It yields the protein CASSETATNTEAFF. The chain recombines TRBV6-6 with TRBJ1-1; D perhaps matches TRBD1 (5 bases). Trimming took 5 bases from V and 1 from J, leaving 11 bases between them. The germline gives CDR1 MNHNY, CDR2 SVGAGI (reference sequence). This CDR3 comprises 14 residues.

This clonotype was counted only a few times. This chain connects TRBV12-3 or TRBV12-4 to TRBJ1-2, with 12 positions matching TRBD1. V dropped 5 bases and J dropped 7; count of bases not matched to a gene: 8. The CDR3 is 15 amino acids. For the CDR3, the DNA is TGTGCCAGCAGTATCCGGGACAGGGGGCTGGGTGGCTACACCTTC. Its protein product is CASSIRDRGLGGYTF.

This clonotype came up many times. The chain carries TRBV28 and TRBJ1-1; D gene uncertain. The germline gives CDR1 MDHEN, CDR2 SYDVKM. The CDR3 is made up of 13 amino acids. V lost 2 bases to trimming and J lost 10 bases, with 14 bases between them. The DNA of the CDR3 is TGTGCCAGCAGTTTAGGGCTAGGCGCCGGAGCTTTCTTT. Translation: CASSLGLGAGAFF.

There are a few counts of this clonotype. The V call is TRBV29-1, the J call TRBJ2-3; weak D call: TRBD2 (6 bases). CDR3 length equals 13 residues. Germline values: CDR1 SQVTM, CDR2 ANQGSEA. Trimming pared 0 bases from V and 5 bases from J, leaving 9 bases between. CDR3 residues: CSVEDVGGDTQYF. The CDR3 region has the DNA TGCAGCGTTGAAGATGTCGGGGGAGATACGCAGTATTTT.

This chain connects TRBV29-1 to TRBJ2-7; TRBD1 or TRBD2 may be the D gene (5 bases each). Germline CDR1 and CDR2: SQVTM and ANQGSEA. V was pared by 7 bases and J by 2 bases, with 21 bases between. The CDR3 is made up of 15 amino acids. The CDR3 sequence is CSAHRGGNPPYEQYF. The CDR3, as DNA: TGCAGCGCTCACCGGGGCGGCAACCCGCCCTACGAGCAGTACTTC.

This clonotype appeared many times. The V and J genes are TRBV3-1 and TRBJ1-1, with 11 bases lining up with TRBD1. This CDR3 is 15 amino acids long. The germline CDR1 and CDR2 sequences are LGHDT and YNNKEL (reference sequence). Trimming removed 0 bases from V and 8 bases from J; junction bases left unmatched: 5. CDR3 sequence (DNA): TGTGCCAGCAGCCAAGACGCCGGGACAGGGGGAGAAGCTTTCTTT. This sequence encodes CASSQDAGTGGEAFF.

This chain links TRBV7-9 with TRBJ2-7; D may be TRBD1 (5 bases). V lost 6 bases and J 3 bases, leaving 12 bases between the germline ends. The CDR3 has 13 residues. Germline V gene data show CDR1 as SEHNR and CDR2 as FQNEAQ (reference sequence). The CDR3, as DNA: TGTGCCAGCAGTCAAGGACACCTCTACGAGCAGTACTTC. It specifies CASSQGHLYEQYF.

This clonotype was seen at least ten times. The chain has TRBV2 and TRBJ2-7; 8 bases fit TRBD1. V gave up 8 bases and J gave up 5 bases; unmatched junction bases: 8. The CDR3 covers 13 residues. Per germline, CDR1 SNHLY and CDR2 FYNNEI. CDR3 in DNA: TGTGCCAGCCTCCAAGGCAGGGGGCACGAGCAGTACTTC. Translated, it gives CASLQGRGHEQYF.

This clonotype was seen at least ten times. The chain carries TRBV5-6 and TRBJ2-1; D call uncertain. The CDR3 has 12 amino acids. Deletions cut 1 base from V and 9 bases from J, with 8 bases between. Germline CDR1 is SGHDT and CDR2 is YYEEEE. The CDR3 loop reads CASSLTVVEQFF. The CDR3 DNA sequence: TGTGCCAGCAGCTTGACAGTTGTTGAGCAGTTCTTC.

This clonotype was seen only a few times. The chain uses TRBV7-6 and TRBJ2-3; weak D call: TRBD1 (8 bases). CDR1 and CDR2 (germline): SGHVS, FNYEAQ. CDR3 size: 15 residues. V lost 3 bases and J 2 bases, leaving 12 bases between the germline ends. In nucleotides, the CDR3 is TGTGCCAGCAGCTTCACAGGGGGGGTCACAGATACGCAGTATTTT. Translating it yields CASSFTGGVTDTQYF.